The clone carrying this T cell receptor beta chain has a single count. As yet, its antigen is unknown. The germline V gene encodes CDR1 KGHSH and CDR2 LQKENI. The CDR3 extends over 16 amino acids. V was trimmed by 3 bases and J by 0 bases, leaving 13 bases between them. Using immunoSEQ multiplex PCR, the repertoire was profiled, and TCRdb retains in-frame clones only, with some absent. The table has more than 65,000 clones, approximately 80% seen once. This record comes from a study of T cell clones after liver transplantation. Study as a whole: Tolerance: complete withdrawal held at least one year, liver enzymes staying within twice normal. Findings of the study overall: Donor-reactive sequences fell more than third party-reactive ones, suggesting partial deletion.

V and J are TRBV18 and TRBJ2-3; a weak D match, TRBD2 (5 bases). Sequenced material: CD4+ T cells from blood, taken 12 months after liver transplant. This sequence was found in a human patient who received a liver transplant. Some T cells may arise from the graft donor. CDR3 loop: CASSPSLQRSTDTQYF. CDR3 sequence (DNA): TGTGCCAGCTCACCTTCTTTGCAGCGGAGCACAGATACGCAGTATTTT.